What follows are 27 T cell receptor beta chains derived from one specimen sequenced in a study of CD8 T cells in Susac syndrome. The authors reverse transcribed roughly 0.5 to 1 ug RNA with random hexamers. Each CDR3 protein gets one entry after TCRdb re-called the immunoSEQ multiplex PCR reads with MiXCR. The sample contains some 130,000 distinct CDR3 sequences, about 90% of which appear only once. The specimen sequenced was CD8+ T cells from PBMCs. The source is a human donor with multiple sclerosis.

The CDR3 protein is CASTASGISYEQYF. CDR3 DNA: TGTGCCAGCACGGCTAGCGGGATCTCCTACGAGCAGTACTTC. J is TRBJ2-7 and V is TRBV28, with 9 bases fitting TRBD2. This CDR3 comprises 14 residues. Germline V lookup: CDR1 MDHEN, CDR2 SYDVKM. J gave up 0 bases and V 7 bases, and 4 bases lay outside the gene matches.

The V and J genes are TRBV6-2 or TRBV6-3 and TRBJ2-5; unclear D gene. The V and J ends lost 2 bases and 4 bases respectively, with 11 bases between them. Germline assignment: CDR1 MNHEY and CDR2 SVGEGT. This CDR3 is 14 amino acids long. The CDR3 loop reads CASSYVGFGETQYF. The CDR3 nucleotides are TGTGCCAGCAGTTACGTAGGGTTCGGAGAGACCCAGTACTTC.

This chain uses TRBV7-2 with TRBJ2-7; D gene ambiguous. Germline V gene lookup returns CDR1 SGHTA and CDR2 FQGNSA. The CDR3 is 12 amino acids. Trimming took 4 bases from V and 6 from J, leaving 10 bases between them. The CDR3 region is CASSWDYTEQYF. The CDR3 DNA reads TGTGCCAGCAGCTGGGATTATACCGAGCAGTACTTC.

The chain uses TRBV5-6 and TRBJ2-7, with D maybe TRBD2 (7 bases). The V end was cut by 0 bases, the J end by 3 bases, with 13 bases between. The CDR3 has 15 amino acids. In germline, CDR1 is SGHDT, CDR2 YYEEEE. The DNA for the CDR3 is TGTGCCAGCAGCTTGGGAGGGGGGGGCAACTACGAGCAGTACTTC. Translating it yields CASSLGGGGNYEQYF.

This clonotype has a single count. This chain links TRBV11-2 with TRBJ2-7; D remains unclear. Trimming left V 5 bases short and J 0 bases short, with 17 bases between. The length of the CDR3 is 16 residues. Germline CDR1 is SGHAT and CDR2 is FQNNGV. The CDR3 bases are TGTGCCAGCAGCACACCCCCGTTACAACCCTCCTACGAGCAGTACTTC. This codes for CASSTPPLQPSYEQYF.

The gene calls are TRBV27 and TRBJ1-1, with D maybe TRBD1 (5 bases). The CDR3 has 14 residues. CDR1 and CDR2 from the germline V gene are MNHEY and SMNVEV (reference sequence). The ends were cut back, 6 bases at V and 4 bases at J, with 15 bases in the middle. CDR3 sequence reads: CASSDGGAPTEAFF. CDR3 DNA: TGTGCCAGCAGCGACGGAGGGGCGCCCACTGAAGCTTTCTTT.

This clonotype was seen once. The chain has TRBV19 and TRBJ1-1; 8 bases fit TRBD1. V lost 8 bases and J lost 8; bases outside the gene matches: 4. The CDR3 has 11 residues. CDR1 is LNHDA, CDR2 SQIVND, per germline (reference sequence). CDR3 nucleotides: TGTGCCAGTGGGCAGGGGGCGGAAGCTTTCTTT. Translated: CASGQGAEAFF.

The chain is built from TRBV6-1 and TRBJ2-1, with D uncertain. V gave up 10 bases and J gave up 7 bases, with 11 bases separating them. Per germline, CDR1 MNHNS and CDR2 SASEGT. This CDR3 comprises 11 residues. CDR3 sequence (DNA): TGTGCCACCTATCAGGTAAATGAGCAGTTCTTC. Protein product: CATYQVNEQFF.

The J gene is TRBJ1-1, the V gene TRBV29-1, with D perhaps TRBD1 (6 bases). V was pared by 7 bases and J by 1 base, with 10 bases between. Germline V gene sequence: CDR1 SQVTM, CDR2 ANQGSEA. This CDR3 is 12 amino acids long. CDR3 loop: CSAKGQNTEAFF. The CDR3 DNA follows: TGCAGCGCCAAGGGACAGAACACTGAAGCTTTCTTT.

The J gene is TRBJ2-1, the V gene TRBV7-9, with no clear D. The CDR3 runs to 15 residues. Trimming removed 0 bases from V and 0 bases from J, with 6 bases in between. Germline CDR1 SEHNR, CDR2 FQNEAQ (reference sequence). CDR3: CASSLAESSYNEQFF. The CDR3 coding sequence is TGTGCCAGCAGCTTAGCTGAGAGCTCCTACAATGAGCAGTTCTTC.

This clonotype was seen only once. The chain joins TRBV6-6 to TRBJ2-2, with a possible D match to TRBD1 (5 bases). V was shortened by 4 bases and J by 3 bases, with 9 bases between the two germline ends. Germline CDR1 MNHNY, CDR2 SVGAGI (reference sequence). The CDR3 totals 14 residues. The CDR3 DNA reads TGTGCCAGCAGTTCAGGGCCCTACACCGGGGAGCTGTTTTTT. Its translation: CASSSGPYTGELFF.

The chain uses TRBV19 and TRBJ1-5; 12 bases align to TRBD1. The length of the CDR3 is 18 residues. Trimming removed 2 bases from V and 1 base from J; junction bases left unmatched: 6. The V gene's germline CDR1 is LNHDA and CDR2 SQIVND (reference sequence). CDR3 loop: CASSISPGQGASNQPQHF. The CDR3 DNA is TGTGCCAGTAGTATATCCCCGGGACAGGGGGCAAGCAATCAGCCCCAGCATTTT.

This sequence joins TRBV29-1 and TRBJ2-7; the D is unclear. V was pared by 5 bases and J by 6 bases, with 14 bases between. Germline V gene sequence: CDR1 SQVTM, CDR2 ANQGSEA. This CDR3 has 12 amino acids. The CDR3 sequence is CSVPGPAREQYF. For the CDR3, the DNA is TGCAGCGTTCCCGGGCCAGCTCGCGAGCAGTACTTC.

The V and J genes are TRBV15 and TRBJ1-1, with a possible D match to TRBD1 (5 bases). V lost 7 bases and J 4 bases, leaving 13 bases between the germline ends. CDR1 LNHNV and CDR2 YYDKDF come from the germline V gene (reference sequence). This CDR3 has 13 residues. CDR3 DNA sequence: TGTGCCACCACGTTCCGTGGGGGCACTGAAGCTTTCTTT. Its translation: CATTFRGGTEAFF.

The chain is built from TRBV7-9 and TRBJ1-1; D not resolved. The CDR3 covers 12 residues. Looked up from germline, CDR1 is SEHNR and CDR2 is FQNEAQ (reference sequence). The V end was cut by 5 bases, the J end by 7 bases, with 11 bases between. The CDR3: CASSPERDEAFF. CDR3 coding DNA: TGTGCCAGCAGCCCAGAGAGGGATGAAGCTTTCTTT.

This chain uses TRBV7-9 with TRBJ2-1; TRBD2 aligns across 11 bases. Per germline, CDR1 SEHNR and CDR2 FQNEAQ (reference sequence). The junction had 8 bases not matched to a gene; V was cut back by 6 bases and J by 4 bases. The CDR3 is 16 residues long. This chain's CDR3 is CASRPGTSGVYNEQFF. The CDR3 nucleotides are TGTGCCAGCAGACCAGGGACTAGCGGAGTATACAATGAGCAGTTCTTC.

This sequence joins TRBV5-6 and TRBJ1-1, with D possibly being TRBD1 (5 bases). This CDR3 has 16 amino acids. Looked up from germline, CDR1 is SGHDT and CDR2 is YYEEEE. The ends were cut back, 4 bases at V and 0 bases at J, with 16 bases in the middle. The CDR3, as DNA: TGTGCCAGCAGCACAAACGGGGGGACCATGAACACTGAAGCTTTCTTT. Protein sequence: CASSTNGGTMNTEAFF.

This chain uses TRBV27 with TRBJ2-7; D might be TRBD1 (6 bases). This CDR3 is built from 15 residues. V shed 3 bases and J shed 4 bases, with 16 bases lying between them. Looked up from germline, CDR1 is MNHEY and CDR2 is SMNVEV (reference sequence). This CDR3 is CASSFQTGIAYEQYF. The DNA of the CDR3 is TGTGCCAGCAGTTTCCAAACAGGGATCGCATACGAGCAGTACTTC.

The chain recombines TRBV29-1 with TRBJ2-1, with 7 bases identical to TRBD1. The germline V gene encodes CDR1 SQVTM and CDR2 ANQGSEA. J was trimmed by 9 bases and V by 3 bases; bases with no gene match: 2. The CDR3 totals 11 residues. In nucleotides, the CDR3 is TGCAGCGTTGAGGGACAGTCTGAGCAGTTCTTC. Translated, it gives CSVEGQSEQFF.

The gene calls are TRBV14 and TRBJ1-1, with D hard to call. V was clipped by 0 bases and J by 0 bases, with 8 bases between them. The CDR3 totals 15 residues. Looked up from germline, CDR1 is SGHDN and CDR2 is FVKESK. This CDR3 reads CASSQDFSVNTEAFF. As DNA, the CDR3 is TGTGCCAGCAGCCAAGATTTTTCCGTGAACACTGAAGCTTTCTTT. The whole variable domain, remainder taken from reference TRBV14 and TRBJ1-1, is EAGVTQFPSHSVIEKGQTVTLRCDPISGHDNLYWYRRVMGKEIKFLLHFVKESKQDESGMPNNRFLAERTGGTYSTLKVQPAELEDSGVYFCASSQDFSVNTEAFFGQGTRLTVV.

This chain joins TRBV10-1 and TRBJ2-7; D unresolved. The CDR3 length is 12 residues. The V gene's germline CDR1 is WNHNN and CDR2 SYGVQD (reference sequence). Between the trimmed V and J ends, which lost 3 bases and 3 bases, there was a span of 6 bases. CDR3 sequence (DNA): TGCGCCAGCAGTGACACGAACTACGAGCAGTACTTC. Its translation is CASSDTNYEQYF.

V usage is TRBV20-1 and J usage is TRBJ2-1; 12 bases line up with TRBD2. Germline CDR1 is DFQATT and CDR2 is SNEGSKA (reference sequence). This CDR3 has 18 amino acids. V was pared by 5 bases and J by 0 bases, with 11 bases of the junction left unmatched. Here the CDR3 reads CSASSGTSGPSSYNEQFF. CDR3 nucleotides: TGCAGTGCTTCCTCCGGGACTAGCGGGCCTAGCTCCTACAATGAGCAGTTCTTC.

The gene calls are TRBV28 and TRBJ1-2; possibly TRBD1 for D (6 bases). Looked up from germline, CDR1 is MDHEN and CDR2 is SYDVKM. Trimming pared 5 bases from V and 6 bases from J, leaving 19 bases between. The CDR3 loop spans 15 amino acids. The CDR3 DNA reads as TGTGCCAGCAGTCTAAGCTTGGGGGGGGGCCATGGCTACACCTTC. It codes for CASSLSLGGGHGYTF.

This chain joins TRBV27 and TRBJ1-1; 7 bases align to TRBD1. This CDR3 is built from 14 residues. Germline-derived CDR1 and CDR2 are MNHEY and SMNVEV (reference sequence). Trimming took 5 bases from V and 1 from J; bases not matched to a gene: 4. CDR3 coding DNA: TGTGCCAGCAGTCGACAGGGTACGAACACTGAAGCTTTCTTT. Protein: CASSRQGTNTEAFF.

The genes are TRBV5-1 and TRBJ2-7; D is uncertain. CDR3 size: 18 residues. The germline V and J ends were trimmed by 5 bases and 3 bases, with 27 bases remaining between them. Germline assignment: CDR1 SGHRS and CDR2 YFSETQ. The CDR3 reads CASSPTWTAAAFYYEQYF. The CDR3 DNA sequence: TGCGCCAGCAGTCCTACGTGGACGGCGGCAGCTTTTTACTACGAGCAGTACTTC.

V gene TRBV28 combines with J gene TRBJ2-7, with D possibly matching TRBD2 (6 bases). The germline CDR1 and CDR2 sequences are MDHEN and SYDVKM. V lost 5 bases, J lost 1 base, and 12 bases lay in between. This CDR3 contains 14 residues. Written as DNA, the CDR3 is TGTGCCAGCAGTCCGGGACTGCCATCCTACGAGCAGTACTTC. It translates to CASSPGLPSYEQYF. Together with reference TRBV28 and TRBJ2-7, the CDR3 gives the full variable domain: DVKVTQSSRYLVKRTGEKVFLECVQDMDHENMFWYRQDPGLGLRLIYFSYDVKMKEKGDIPEGYSVSREKKERFSLILESASTNQTSMYLCASSPGLPSYEQYFGPGTRLTVT.

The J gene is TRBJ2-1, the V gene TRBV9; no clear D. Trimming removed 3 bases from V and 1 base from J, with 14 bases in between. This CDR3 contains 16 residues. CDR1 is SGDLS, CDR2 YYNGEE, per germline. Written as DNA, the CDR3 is TGTGCCAGCAGCGCCACTGCGGCGGTTTCCTACAATGAGCAGTTCTTC. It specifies CASSATAAVSYNEQFF.